A selection of T cell receptor beta chains follows, all from one sample in a study of technical replicates of blood from a handful of donors. Here immunoSEQ multiplex PCR was the method, and the copy in TCRdb shows in-frame clones only, minus some. This table has more than 65,000 clones, roughly 91% appearing once. Sequenced sample: T cells isolated from PBMCs. These TCRs come from a human donor in good health. CDR3s include the opening cysteine and the closing phenylalanine or tryptophan. Each record gives: J gene, D gene, clone size, V gene, CDR3 protein, CDR3 DNA. The D gene is left open where the match is weak. A clone size is listed for some rows: how often the clone was seen (once, few, many), or a class if it is expanded.

TRBJ2-3 | NA | NA | TRBV4-2 | CASSTGSAQPGDTQYF | TGTGCCAGCAGCACAGGGTCCGCGCAGCCCGGCGATACGCAGTATTTT
TRBJ2-7 | TRBD2 | NA | TRBV27 | CASSHQREAAYEQYF | TGTGCCAGCAGTCACCAGCGGGAGGCCGCCTACGAGCAGTACTTC
TRBJ2-3 | TRBD2 | NA | TRBV9 | CASSVSGGGVDTQYF | TGTGCCAGCAGCGTATCCGGGGGAGGGGTGGATACGCAGTATTTT
TRBJ2-3 | TRBD2 | NA | TRBV11-1 | CASGPGLGTDTQYF | TGTGCCAGCGGACCGGGACTAGGGACAGATACGCAGTATTTT
TRBJ2-3 | TRBD2 | NA | TRBV30 | CARGSGLVPDTQYF | TGTGCCCGGGGATCGGGACTAGTCCCAGATACGCAGTATTTT
TRBJ1-2 | TRBD1 | NA | TRBV5-4 | CASSSYRGPYTF | TGTGCCAGCAGCTCATACAGGGGCCCTTACACCTTC
TRBJ2-7 | NA | NA | TRBV7-2 | CASSRGDSYEQYF | TGTGCCAGCAGCCGCGGAGACTCCTACGAGCAGTACTTC
TRBJ2-1 | TRBD1 | NA | TRBV5-4 | CASSLTRQGANNEQFF | TGTGCCAGCAGCCTAACAAGACAGGGGGCGAATAATGAGCAGTTCTTC
TRBJ2-4 | TRBD2 | NA | TRBV30 | CAWSEGAGLWIQYF | TGTGCCTGGAGTGAAGGAGCGGGACTGTGGATTCAGTACTTC
TRBJ2-2 | NA | few | TRBV4-1 | CASSQIGMGTGKTTGELFF | TGCGCCAGCAGCCAAATCGGGATGGGTACAGGGAAGACCACCGGGGAGCTGTTTTTT